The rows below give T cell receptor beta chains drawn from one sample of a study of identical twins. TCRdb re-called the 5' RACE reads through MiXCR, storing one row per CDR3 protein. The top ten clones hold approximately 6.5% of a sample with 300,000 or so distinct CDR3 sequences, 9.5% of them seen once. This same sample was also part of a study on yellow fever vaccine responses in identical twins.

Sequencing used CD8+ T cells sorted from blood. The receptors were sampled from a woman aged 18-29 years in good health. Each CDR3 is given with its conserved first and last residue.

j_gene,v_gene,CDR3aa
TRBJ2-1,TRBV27,CASSPLSGTTYNEQFF
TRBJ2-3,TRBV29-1,CSGGREKDTQYF
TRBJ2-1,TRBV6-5,CASSYGTGGTKEQFF
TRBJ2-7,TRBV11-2,CASNGGAYEQYF
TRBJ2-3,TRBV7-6,CASRGDGHTQYF
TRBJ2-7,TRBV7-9,CASRPDTSSYEQYF
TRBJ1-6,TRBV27,CASSLGGPDREGFPLHF
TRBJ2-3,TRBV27,CASSYLPGLAGGPDTQYF
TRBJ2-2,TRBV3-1,CASSQKLAGGRTGELFF
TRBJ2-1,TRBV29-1,CSVCLFADLYNEQFF
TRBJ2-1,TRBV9,CASSVGKYNEQFF
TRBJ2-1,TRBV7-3,CASSLGIAGDNEQFF
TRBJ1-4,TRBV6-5,CASSYSWNSQFGEKLFF
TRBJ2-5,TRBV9,CASNIGGLGGETQYF
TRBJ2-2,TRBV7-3,CASSSSWAAGELFF
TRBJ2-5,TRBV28,CASSILQETQYF
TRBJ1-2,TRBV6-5,CASSPGLGYTF
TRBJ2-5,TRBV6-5,CASSYGDQETQYF
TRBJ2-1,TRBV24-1,CATSDSLGSNEQFF
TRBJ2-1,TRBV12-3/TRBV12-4,CASSLKPSAYNEQFF
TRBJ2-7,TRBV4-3,CASSQDRETGVEQYF
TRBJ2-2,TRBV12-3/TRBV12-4,CASSLSPTGAGELFF